This T cell receptor (beta chain) was identified during a study of Ad26.COV2.S vaccination and SARS-CoV-2 variants. Using immunoSEQ multiplex PCR, the repertoire was profiled, and TCRdb retains in-frame clones only, with some absent. This sample has around 250,000 clones, with roughly 89% found just once. The CDR3 spans 15 residues. V dropped 0 bases and J dropped 1 base, with 6 bases sitting between them. The V gene's germline CDR1 is MNHEY and CDR2 SMNVEV (reference sequence). Treatment given: roughly 18 received Ad26.COV2.S at low or high dose, single or two shots; several received placebo; per-sample allocation not given. Specimen acquisition occurred on day 63 following the initial vaccine or placebo injection.

The chain joins TRBV27 to TRBJ2-2; D uncertain. Source: peripheral blood, taken in a trial of Ad26.COV2.S vaccine versus placebo. This TCR was recovered from a person between 18 and 60 years old who received the Ad26.COV2.S COVID-19 vaccine or a placebo. For the CDR3, the DNA is TGTGCCAGCAGTTTATCATGGGTGAACACCGGGGAGCTGTTTTTT. The encoded protein is CASSLSWVNTGELFF.